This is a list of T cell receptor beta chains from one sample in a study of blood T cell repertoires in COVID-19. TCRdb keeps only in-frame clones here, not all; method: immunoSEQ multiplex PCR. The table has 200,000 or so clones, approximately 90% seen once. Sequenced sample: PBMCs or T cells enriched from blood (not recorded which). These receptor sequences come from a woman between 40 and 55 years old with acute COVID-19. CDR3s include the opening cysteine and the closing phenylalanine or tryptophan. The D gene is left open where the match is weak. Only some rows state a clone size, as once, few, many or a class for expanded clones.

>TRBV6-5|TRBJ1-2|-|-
CASLAMRGYTF
TGTGCCAGCCTTGCGATGAGGGGCTACACCTTC
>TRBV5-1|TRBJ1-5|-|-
CASSSVRDSHNQPQHF
TGCGCCAGCAGCTCCGTAAGGGACTCGCACAATCAGCCCCAGCATTTT
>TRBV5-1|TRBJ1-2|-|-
CASNREAVGGYTF
TGCGCCAGCAATCGGGAGGCGGTCGGCGGCTACACCTTC
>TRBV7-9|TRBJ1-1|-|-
CASSLVSYEDTEAFF
TGTGCCAGCAGCTTAGTGTCCTATGAAGACACTGAAGCTTTCTTT
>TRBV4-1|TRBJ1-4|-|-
CASSQEVKGNEKLFF
TGCGCCAGCAGCCAAGAGGTGAAGGGGAATGAAAAACTGTTTTTT
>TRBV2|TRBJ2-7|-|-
CASSGNSPAYEQYF
TGTGCCAGCAGTGGGAATAGCCCGGCCTACGAGCAGTACTTC
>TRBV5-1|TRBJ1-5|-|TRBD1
CASSRSTGANQPQHF
TGCGCCAGCAGCCGGTCGACAGGGGCAAATCAGCCCCAGCATTTT
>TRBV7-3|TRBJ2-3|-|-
CASSLTQGSTDTQYF
TGTGCCAGCAGCTTAACGCAGGGAAGCACAGATACGCAGTATTTT
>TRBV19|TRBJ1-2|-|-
CASRITDKDYGYTF
TGTGCCAGTAGAATCACAGATAAGGACTATGGCTACACCTTC
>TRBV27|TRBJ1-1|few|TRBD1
CASSSHRGQTEAFF
TGTGCCAGCAGTTCGCACAGGGGGCAAACTGAAGCTTTCTTT
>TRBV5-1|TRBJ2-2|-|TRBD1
CASSSSGTGTTGELFF
TGCGCCAGCAGCTCGTCCGGGACAGGAACCACCGGGGAGCTGTTTTTT
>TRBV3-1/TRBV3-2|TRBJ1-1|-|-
CASSPVVVMAGGEAFF
TGTGCCAGCAGCCCCGTCGTAGTGATGGCCGGAGGTGAAGCTTTCTTT
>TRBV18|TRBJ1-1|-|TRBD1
CASSPTGAHTEAFF
TGTGCCAGCTCACCGACAGGGGCTCACACTGAAGCTTTCTTT
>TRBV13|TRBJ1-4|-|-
CASSLGGAVNEKLFF
TGTGCCAGCAGCTTAGGGGGGGCGGTAAATGAAAAACTGTTTTTT
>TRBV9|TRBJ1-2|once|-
CASTAGVALYGYTF
TGTGCCAGCACCGCCGGGGTCGCTCTCTATGGCTACACCTTC
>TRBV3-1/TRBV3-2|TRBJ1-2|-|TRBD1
CASSQEFADRGLQGYTF
TGTGCCAGCAGCCAAGAGTTTGCGGACAGGGGCCTACAGGGCTACACCTTC
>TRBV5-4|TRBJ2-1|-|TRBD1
CASSLPGQGNGQFF
TGTGCCAGCAGCTTACCGGGACAGGGAAACGGGCAGTTCTTC
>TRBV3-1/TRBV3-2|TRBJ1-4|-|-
CASSYTGEKLFF
TGTGCCAGCAGCTACACGGGAGAAAAACTGTTTTTT
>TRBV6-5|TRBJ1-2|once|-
CASSYGGGQPNYGYTF
TGTGCCAGCAGTTATGGAGGCGGCCAACCCAACTATGGCTACACCTTC
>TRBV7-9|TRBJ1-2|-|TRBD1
CASSLAQSGGGYTF
TGTGCCAGCAGCTTAGCTCAGTCAGGGGGTGGCTACACCTTC
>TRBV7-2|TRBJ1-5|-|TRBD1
CASRSDRAGNQPQHF
TGTGCCAGCAGGTCCGACAGGGCGGGCAATCAGCCCCAGCATTTT
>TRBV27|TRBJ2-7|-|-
CASSSYSYEQYF
TGTGCCAGCAGTTCCTACTCCTACGAGCAGTACTTC
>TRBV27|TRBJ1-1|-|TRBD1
CASSFPDREGPEAFF
TGTGCCAGCAGTTTCCCGGACAGGGAAGGGCCTGAAGCTTTCTTT
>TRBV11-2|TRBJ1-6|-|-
CASSLDGERNSPLHF
TGTGCCAGCAGCTTAGACGGAGAGCGGAATTCACCCCTCCACTTT
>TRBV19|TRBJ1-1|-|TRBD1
CASSVGTGVAFF
TGTGCCAGTAGTGTTGGGACAGGGGTAGCTTTCTTT
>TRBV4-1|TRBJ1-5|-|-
CASSFRPSGGQLQAQPQHF
TGCGCCAGCAGCTTTCGCCCCTCCGGGGGGCAACTCCAGGCACAGCCCCAGCATTTT
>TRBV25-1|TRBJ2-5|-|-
CASSEGGTYQETQYF
TGTGCCAGCAGTGAAGGGGGCACCTACCAAGAGACCCAGTACTTC
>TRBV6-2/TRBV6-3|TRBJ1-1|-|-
CASSYAGADTEAFF
TGTGCCAGCAGTTACGCGGGGGCAGACACTGAAGCTTTCTTT
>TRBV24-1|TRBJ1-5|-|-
CATSDPAGGFNQPQHF
TGTGCCACCAGTGACCCTGCCGGGGGATTCAATCAGCCCCAGCATTTT
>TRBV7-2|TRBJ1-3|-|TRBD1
CASSLDWVDRDLTGNTIYF
TGTGCCAGCAGCTTAGATTGGGTGGACAGGGACCTCACTGGAAACACCATATATTTT
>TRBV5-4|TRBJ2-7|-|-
CASSLEGTYTYEQYF
TGTGCCAGCAGCTTGGAGGGGACATACACCTACGAGCAGTACTTC
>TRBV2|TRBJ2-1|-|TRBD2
CASRWTSGDNEQFF
TGTGCCAGCAGGTGGACTAGCGGGGACAATGAGCAGTTCTTC
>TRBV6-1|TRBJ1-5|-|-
CASSEDTGYSNQPQHF
TGTGCCAGCAGTGAAGACACAGGGTATAGCAATCAGCCCCAGCATTTT
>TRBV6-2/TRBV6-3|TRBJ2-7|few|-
CASSYSRGQGTYEQYF
TGTGCCAGCAGTTACTCTCGCGGGCAGGGGACCTACGAGCAGTACTTC
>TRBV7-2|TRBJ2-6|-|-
CASQIGSSGANVLTF
TGTGCCAGTCAGATTGGGAGCTCTGGGGCCAACGTCCTGACTTTC
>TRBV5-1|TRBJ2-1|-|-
CASSLAQNEQFF
TGCGCCAGCAGCTTGGCCCAAAATGAGCAGTTCTTC
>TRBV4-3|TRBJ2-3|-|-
CASSQDMAGLDTQYF
TGCGCCAGCAGCCAAGATATGGCAGGGCTAGATACGCAGTATTTT
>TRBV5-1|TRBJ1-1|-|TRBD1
CASSTERQGWTEAFF
TGCGCCAGCAGCACAGAAAGACAGGGATGGACTGAAGCTTTCTTT
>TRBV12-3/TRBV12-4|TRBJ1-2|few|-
CASSLARAEGYTF
TGTGCCAGCAGTTTAGCGAGGGCAGAAGGCTACACCTTC
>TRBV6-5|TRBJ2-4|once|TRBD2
CASSYAGDIQYF
TGTGCCAGCAGTTACGCGGGGGACATTCAGTACTTC
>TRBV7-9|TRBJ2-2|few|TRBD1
CASSFEGQVNTGELFF
TGTGCCAGCAGCTTTGAAGGACAGGTGAACACCGGGGAGCTGTTTTTT
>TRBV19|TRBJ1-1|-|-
CASIQPPGGEAFF
TGTGCCAGTATTCAGCCCCCTGGCGGGGAAGCTTTCTTT
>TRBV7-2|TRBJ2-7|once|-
CASSLVDYEQYF
TGTGCCAGCAGCTTAGTAGACTACGAGCAGTACTTC
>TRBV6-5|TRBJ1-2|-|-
CASSYRPLSTGDGYTF
TGTGCCAGCAGTTACCGCCCCCTCTCTACCGGGGATGGCTACACCTTC
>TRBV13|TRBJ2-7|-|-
CASSSTGGNSYEQYF
TGTGCCAGCAGCTCGACTGGCGGGAACTCCTACGAGCAGTACTTC
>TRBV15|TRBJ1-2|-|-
CATSRDTGGPYGYTF
TGTGCCACCAGCAGAGATACGGGGGGGCCCTATGGCTACACCTTC
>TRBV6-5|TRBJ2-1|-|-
CASSRGQMDYNEQFF
TGTGCCAGCAGTCGCGGACAGATGGACTACAATGAGCAGTTCTTC
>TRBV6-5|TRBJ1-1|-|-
CASSWGQMNTEAFF
TGTGCCAGCAGTTGGGGCCAGATGAACACTGAAGCTTTCTTT
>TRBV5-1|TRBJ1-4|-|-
CASSPGAGSYEKLFF
TGCGCCAGCAGCCCTGGGGCAGGGTCGTATGAAAAACTGTTTTTT
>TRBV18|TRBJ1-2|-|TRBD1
CASSPPTGLGYTF
TGTGCCAGCTCACCACCGACAGGGCTTGGCTACACCTTC
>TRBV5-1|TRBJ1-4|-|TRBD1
CASSLEGTGVPNEKLFF
TGCGCCAGCAGCTTGGAGGGGACAGGGGTACCTAATGAAAAACTGTTTTTT
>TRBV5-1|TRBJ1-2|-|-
CASSLVQGVSYGYTF
TGCGCCAGCAGCTTGGTTCAGGGTGTGAGCTATGGCTACACCTTC
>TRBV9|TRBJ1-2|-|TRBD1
CASSKTGTGGAGYGYTF
TGTGCCAGCAGCAAGACCGGGACAGGGGGCGCGGGCTATGGCTACACCTTC
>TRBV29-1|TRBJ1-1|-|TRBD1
CSGRLTGTGGADTEAFF
TGCAGCGGGAGGCTAACCGGGACAGGGGGCGCCGACACTGAAGCTTTCTTT